This is a list of T cell receptor beta chains from one sample in a study of blood T cell repertoires in COVID-19. Sequenced by immunoSEQ multiplex PCR; TCRdb stores in-frame clones only, minus some. The sample records 200,000 or so clones, approximately 87% being singletons. Sequenced input: peripheral blood. These receptors were obtained from a woman in her 70s with acute or convalescent COVID-19. The CDR3 runs from the conserved cysteine through the conserved F or W. D genes are given only for firm matches. Some rows mark clone size as missing; the rest say once, few, many or name a class of expanded clone.

d_call j_call cdr3_length v_call clone_size cdr3_nt cdr3_aa
. TRBJ2-1 16 TRBV5-6 . TGTGCCAGCAGCTCATCCATGGGACACAGCAACAATGAGCAGTTCTTC CASSSSMGHSNNEQFF
TRBD2 TRBJ2-5 18 TRBV5-1 . TGCGCCAGCAGCTGGACTAGCGGGGGCTCGGGAAGTGGAGAGACCCAGTACTTC CASSWTSGGSGSGETQYF
. TRBJ2-2 15 TRBV5-1 . TGCGCCAGCAGCGGAGTACGAGGCAGCCCCGGGGAGCTGTTTTTT CASSGVRGSPGELFF
. TRBJ1-5 13 TRBV3-1/TRBV3-2 once TGTGCCAGCGGCGGGAGAAACGATCAGCCCCAGCATTTT CASGGRNDQPQHF
TRBD1 TRBJ2-3 16 TRBV5-6 . TGTGCCAGCAGCTTGGTCGGGGACAGGGCCACAGATACGCAGTATTTT CASSLVGDRATDTQYF
. TRBJ2-7 13 TRBV7-5 . TGTGTCAGAAGCAGGCTGGGGGGCTACGAGCAGTACTTC CVRSRLGGYEQYF
. TRBJ2-7 15 TRBV5-4 . TGTGCCAGCAGCACCGCGACCCAGGGGACGGACGAGCAGTACTTC CASSTATQGTDEQYF
. TRBJ1-2 13 TRBV4-1 . TGCGCCAGCAGCCGGGGCCCTAACTATGGCTACACCTTC CASSRGPNYGYTF
. TRBJ2-7 14 TRBV6-5 . TGTGCCAGCAGTAGAATAGCGAACTCCTACGAGCAGTACTTC CASSRIANSYEQYF
. TRBJ2-1 15 TRBV2 . TGTGCCAGCAGATCCAGGGCATCGGGGGACAATGAGCAGTTCTTC CASRSRASGDNEQFF
. TRBJ1-4 13 TRBV5-1 . TGCGCCAGCTCTGTAGACAGTAATGAAAAACTGTTTTTT CASSVDSNEKLFF
. TRBJ1-3 14 TRBV5-1 . TGCGCCAGCAGCGCCTCAGGCTCTGGAAACACCATATATTTT CASSASGSGNTIYF
. TRBJ2-1 12 TRBV7-2 . TGTGCCAGCAGCCCCTCCCCTAATGAGCAGTTCTTC CASSPSPNEQFF
. TRBJ1-4 15 TRBV5-4 . TGTGCCAGCAGCTCGGGGGGGCGGACTAATGAAAAACTGTTTTTT CASSSGGRTNEKLFF
TRBD1 TRBJ2-6 16 TRBV3-1/TRBV3-2 . TGTGCCAGCAGCCGGCGACAGGGGGCCTCGGTCCACGTCCTGACTTTC CASSRRQGASVHVLTF
. TRBJ1-4 13 TRBV6-5 . TGTGCCAGCAGGAGACTGGGTGGTGAAAAACTGTTTTTT CASRRLGGEKLFF
. TRBJ1-4 15 TRBV2 . TGTGCCAGCAGAGGCACCAGGGTTCCTAATGAAAAACTGTTTTTT CASRGTRVPNEKLFF
TRBD1 TRBJ1-5 12 TRBV12-3/TRBV12-4 . TGTGCCAGCAAGGGACAGGATAAGCCCCAGCATTTT CASKGQDKPQHF
. TRBJ2-3 11 TRBV28 . TGTGCCAGCAGTTTTTCAAATACGCAGTATTTT CASSFSNTQYF
. TRBJ2-7 13 TRBV7-8 . TGTGCCAGCAGCTTAGAGCTATTATACGAGCAGTACTTC CASSLELLYEQYF
. TRBJ1-1 18 TRBV4-1 . TGCGCCAGCAGCCAAGTATCAGGGGTCAAGCCCGTGAACACTGAAGCTTTCTTT CASSQVSGVKPVNTEAFF
TRBD2 TRBJ2-2 17 TRBV5-4 . TGTGCCAGCAGCCCAGGGACTACGTTCGCGAACACCGGGGAGCTGTTTTTT CASSPGTTFANTGELFF
. TRBJ1-1 14 TRBV6-6 once TGTGCCAGCAGTTACACAAGGACAGCAACTGAAGCTTTCTTT CASSYTRTATEAFF
. TRBJ1-2 15 TRBV10-1 . TGCGCCAGCAGTGAGACTGTAAATTCTAACTATGGCTACACCTTC CASSETVNSNYGYTF
. TRBJ1-1 13 TRBV19 . TGTGCCAGTAGTATTGGGGGGGGGATTGAAGCTTTCTTT CASSIGGGIEAFF
TRBD1 TRBJ1-5 17 TRBV27 . TGTGCCAGCAGTTTGGATATCTGGGACAGTTACGATCAGCCCCAGCATTTT CASSLDIWDSYDQPQHF
. TRBJ2-5 13 TRBV6-2/TRBV6-3 . TGTGCCAGCAGTTACTCAGTACGGGAGACCCAGTACTTC CASSYSVRETQYF
. TRBJ1-2 15 TRBV19 . TGTGCCAGTATAAGCGCAGGGGCCACTAACTATGGCTACACCTTC CASISAGATNYGYTF
TRBD1 TRBJ2-1 15 TRBV5-1 . TGCGCCAGCAGCTCGGACAGGGGATCCTACAATGAGCAGTTCTTC CASSSDRGSYNEQFF